The 22 T cell receptor beta chains reported below all come from one sample, sequenced in a study of OX40 agonist ivuxolimab in advanced cancers. The assay was immunoSEQ multiplex PCR, and TCRdb's table has in-frame clones only and misses some. The sample holds about 70,000 clones; around 80% are singletons and the top ten take approximately 5%. The specimen was CD4+ or CD8+ T cells sorted from blood, collected in a trial of the OX40 agonist ivuxolimab. The receptors were sampled from an adult with an advanced solid tumor such as melanoma, head and neck, liver or kidney cancer.

The chain is built from TRBV27 and TRBJ2-7; maybe TRBD1 (5 bases). Trimming removed 5 bases at V and 6 bases at J, with 14 bases between. Germline V gives CDR1 MNHEY, CDR2 SMNVEV (reference sequence). This CDR3 spans 13 amino acids. CDR3 amino acids: CASSPRRGSEQYF. In DNA form, the CDR3 reads TGTGCCAGCAGTCCCCGAAGGGGTAGCGAGCAGTACTTC.

The V and J genes are TRBV5-6 and TRBJ1-5, with D unresolved. V shed 0 bases and J shed 2 bases, with 9 bases lying between them. The length of the CDR3 is 15 residues. From germline, CDR1 is SGHDT and CDR2 YYEEEE. In nucleotides, the CDR3 is TGTGCCAGCAGCTTGGGGGCCCAGGGCAATCAGCCCCAGCATTTT. This translates into CASSLGAQGNQPQHF.

V gene TRBV5-1 combines with J gene TRBJ2-3; no definite D call. The V gene's germline CDR1 is SGHRS and CDR2 YFSETQ. V gave up 1 base and J gave up 2 bases, with 11 bases separating them. This CDR3 comprises 15 residues. The CDR3 region has the DNA TGCGCCAGCAGCTTGAATTCACGGCCCACAGATACGCAGTATTTT. Translated: CASSLNSRPTDTQYF.

This clone showed up just once. The V gene is TRBV6-5, the J gene TRBJ1-3; D is unclear. V shed 6 bases and J shed 2 bases, with 5 bases lying between them. Germline V CDR1 and CDR2: MNHEY, SVGAGI. This CDR3 is built from 12 residues. CDR3 in amino acids: CASRDTGNTIYF. CDR3 nucleotides: TGTGCCAGCAGAGATACTGGAAACACCATATATTTT.

CDR3 DNA sequence: TGTGCCAGCAGCTCGTACAGGTACTCTGGAAACACCATATATTTT. This encodes CASSSYRYSGNTIYF. The J gene is TRBJ1-3, the V gene TRBV7-9; D might be TRBD1 (5 bases). V gave up 4 bases and J gave up 0 bases, with 10 bases separating them. The CDR3 totals 15 residues. Germline V gives CDR1 SEHNR, CDR2 FQNEAQ (reference sequence).

This rearrangement joins TRBV15 to TRBJ2-7, with TRBD1 matching 10 bases. CDR1 is LNHNV and CDR2 is YYDKDF in the germline V gene (reference sequence). The CDR3 extends over 14 amino acids. V trimming: 5 bases; J trimming: 0 bases; junction bases outside the gene matches: 1. The CDR3 loop is CATSRDRGSYEQYF. The CDR3 nucleotides are TGTGCCACCAGCCGGGACAGGGGCTCCTACGAGCAGTACTTC. Filled out from reference TRBV15 and TRBJ2-7, the complete variable domain reads DAMVIQNPRYQVTQFGKPVTLSCSQTLNHNVMYWYQQKSSQAPKLLFHYYDKDFNNEADTPDNFQSRRPNTSFCFLDIRSPGLGDTAMYLCATSRDRGSYEQYFGPGTRLTVT.

A note on this clone: Mismatch with germline at one junction end may stem from a read error. The chain joins TRBV19 to TRBJ1-2; D not resolved. The germline V gene has CDR1 LNHDA and CDR2 SQIVND (reference sequence). This CDR3 comprises 10 residues. This chain's CDR3 is CASSLDGYTF. In nucleotides, the CDR3 is TGTGCCAGTAGTTTAGATGGCTACACCTTC.

The rearrangement joins TRBV7-9 to TRBJ1-2; D uncertain. There are 16 residues in the CDR3. The germline CDR1 and CDR2 sequences are SEHNR and FQNEAQ (reference sequence). V gave up 5 bases and J gave up 0 bases, with 16 bases separating them. The CDR3 DNA follows: TGTGCCAGCAGCCCTAGCTCAACTGAAACTAACTATGGCTACACCTTC. It codes for CASSPSSTETNYGYTF.

The chain uses TRBV7-9 and TRBJ2-3, with TRBD1 as a possible D gene (6 bases). The CDR3 is made up of 14 amino acids. V lost 6 bases to trimming and J lost 0 bases, with 10 bases between them. The germline V gene encodes CDR1 SEHNR and CDR2 FQNEAQ (reference sequence). The CDR3 is CASSIGGSTDTQYF. DNA of the CDR3: TGTGCCAGCAGTATAGGGGGAAGCACAGATACGCAGTATTTT.

V usage is TRBV4-2 and J usage is TRBJ1-5; perhaps TRBD1 as D (6 bases). Trimming stripped 1 base from V and 0 bases from J, with 13 bases between. The CDR3 length is 17 residues. Germline-derived CDR1 and CDR2 are LGHNA and YNFKEQ. The CDR3 nucleotides are TGTGCCAGCAGCCAAGTGGGGGCCCGGTCTAGCAATCAGCCCCAGCATTTT. Amino acids: CASSQVGARSSNQPQHF.

This clone was observed a single time. CDR3: CARSLPVRTGARIDGYTF. DNA of the CDR3: TGTGCCAGAAGCTTGCCGGTCAGGACAGGAGCTAGAATCGATGGCTACACCTTC. This chain connects TRBV5-3 to TRBJ1-2; 7 bases align to TRBD1. TRBV5-3 is an ORF; its function is uncertain. V was pared by 1 base and J by 6 bases, with 18 bases of the junction left unmatched. The CDR3 runs to 18 residues.

The chain couples TRBV13 to TRBJ2-5, with TRBD2 identical over 8 bases. V trimming: 5 bases; J trimming: 5 bases; junction bases outside the gene matches: 7. This CDR3 comprises 14 residues. CDR1 is PRHDT and CDR2 is FYEKMQ in the germline V gene (reference sequence). In DNA, the CDR3 is TGTGCCAGCAGCCCTCCGGCGGGAGGCGAGACCCAGTACTTC. The encoded protein is CASSPPAGGETQYF.

This chain joins TRBV27 and TRBJ1-1, with D possibly matching TRBD1 (5 bases). Per the germline V gene, CDR1 is MNHEY and CDR2 is SMNVEV (reference sequence). Between the trimmed V and J ends, which lost 7 bases and 1 base, there was a span of 16 bases. The CDR3 spans 15 residues. This chain's CDR3 is CASTSTEGRNTEAFF. CDR3 in DNA: TGTGCCAGCACTTCAACAGAGGGGCGGAACACTGAAGCTTTCTTT.

The chain uses TRBV11-3 and TRBJ2-7; the D gene could be TRBD1 or TRBD2 (5 bases each). There are 13 residues in the CDR3. The germline V and J ends were trimmed by 6 bases and 6 bases, with 15 bases remaining between them. In germline, CDR1 is SGHNT, CDR2 YENEEA. The CDR3 sequence: CASSREGLREQYF. The DNA for the CDR3 is TGTGCCAGCAGTCGTGAGGGGCTGCGCGAGCAGTACTTC.

This clone was seen a few times. The rearrangement joins TRBV27 to TRBJ2-7, with unresolved D. Trimming left V 5 bases short and J 3 bases short, with 8 bases between. This CDR3 spans 12 amino acids. The germline gives CDR1 MNHEY, CDR2 SMNVEV (reference sequence). The CDR3 DNA reads TGTGCCAGCAGTCCGAACTACTACGAGCAGTACTTC. Its translation: CASSPNYYEQYF.

The J gene is TRBJ1-1, the V gene TRBV6-5; maybe TRBD1 (6 bases). The germline V gene encodes CDR1 MNHEY and CDR2 SVGAGI. Trimming cost V 9 bases and J 0 bases, with 11 bases left between them. This CDR3 region has 13 residues. CDR3 nucleotide sequence: TGTGCCAGTGGGGGACATTTGAACACTGAAGCTTTCTTT. It encodes CASGGHLNTEAFF.

This clone appeared a few times. The rearrangement joins TRBV5-1 to TRBJ2-7; no clear D. The CDR3 sequence is 12 residues long. V lost 6 bases, J lost 3 bases, and 10 bases lay in between. CDR1 and CDR2 from the germline V gene are SGHRS and YFSETQ. This chain's CDR3 is CASNLNDYEQYF. CDR3 sequence (DNA): TGCGCCAGCAACCTTAACGACTACGAGCAGTACTTC.

This rearrangement joins TRBV18 to TRBJ2-7, with TRBD1 as a possible D gene (6 bases). The CDR3 sequence is 13 residues long. Germline V gives CDR1 KGHSH, CDR2 LQKENI. Trimming removed 2 bases from V and 3 bases from J, with 8 bases in between. The CDR3 sequence: CASSPSDSYEQYF. CDR3 nucleotides: TGTGCCAGCTCACCATCGGACAGCTACGAGCAGTACTTC.

The chain uses TRBV6-6 and TRBJ2-5; D uncertain. The germline V and J ends were trimmed by 0 bases and 7 bases, with 6 bases remaining between them. CDR1 is MNHNY, CDR2 SVGAGI, per germline (reference sequence). The CDR3 has 12 amino acids. The CDR3 region is CASSYSEGTQYF. For the CDR3, the DNA is TGTGCCAGCAGTTACTCGGAAGGGACCCAGTACTTC.

This rearrangement joins TRBV29-1 to TRBJ2-7; D might be TRBD2 (6 bases). The germline V and J ends were trimmed by 7 bases and 7 bases, with 23 bases remaining between them. The CDR3 totals 14 residues. Germline lookup yields CDR1 SQVTM and CDR2 ANQGSEA. The CDR3 loop is CSARRSGGAGEQYF. CDR3 in DNA: TGCAGCGCCCGTCGTAGCGGAGGGGCGGGGGAGCAGTACTTC.

The V gene is TRBV11-2, the J gene TRBJ1-4; D is unclear. CDR3 size: 13 residues. Germline V gene data show CDR1 as SGHAT and CDR2 as FQNNGV. The V and J ends lost 0 bases and 3 bases respectively, with 2 bases between them. The CDR3 is CASSLEPNEKLFF. DNA for the CDR3: TGTGCCAGCAGCTTAGAACCTAATGAAAAACTGTTTTTT.

The rearrangement links TRBV10-3 to TRBJ2-1; 9 positions match TRBD2. This CDR3 is 16 amino acids long. Germline lookup yields CDR1 ENHRY and CDR2 SYGVKD. The junction had 6 bases not matched to a gene; V was cut back by 4 bases and J by 2 bases. The CDR3 reads CAISAASGAAYNEQFF. The CDR3 nucleotides read TGTGCCATCAGTGCAGCTAGCGGGGCAGCCTACAATGAGCAGTTCTTC.